Each of the 16 T cell receptor beta chains below was sequenced from the same sample in a study of blood T cell repertoires in COVID-19. Generated by immunoSEQ multiplex PCR, the TCRdb table keeps only in-frame clones and is missing some. The top ten hold approximately 1.4% of the sample, which has 130,000 or so clones, roughly 88% seen once. Sequenced material: peripheral blood. These receptors originate from a woman aged 55-69 years with acute or convalescent COVID-19.

V and J are TRBV2 and TRBJ2-3; 8 positions agree with TRBD1. The CDR3 consists of 15 residues. V dropped 5 bases and J dropped 4; count of bases not matched to a gene: 8. Germline V gives CDR1 SNHLY, CDR2 FYNNEI. The CDR3 region has the DNA TGTGCCAGCAGTTCACAGGGGGGCGCGGCAGATACGCAGTATTTT. Encoded protein: CASSSQGGAADTQYF.

The rearrangement links TRBV6-5 to TRBJ1-2; TRBD1 matches 8 bases. With 6 bases clipped from V and 4 bases from J, the junction kept 7 bases outside the gene matches. Per the germline V gene, CDR1 is MNHEY and CDR2 is SVGAGI. The CDR3 covers 14 residues. In nucleotides, the CDR3 is TGTGCCAGCAGCCCCTCCGACAGGGGCTATGGCTACACCTTC. This encodes CASSPSDRGYGYTF.

This clone has a single count. This chain links TRBV7-3 with TRBJ2-3; D remains ambiguous. Trimming stripped 2 bases from V and 2 bases from J, with 14 bases between. The CDR3 is 16 amino acids. The germline V gene encodes CDR1 SGHTA and CDR2 FQGTGA. The CDR3 region has the DNA TGTGCCAGCAGCTTAGAGTCAGATCTAGTCACAGATACGCAGTATTTT. It specifies CASSLESDLVTDTQYF.

As for this clone: An end of the junction does not agree with germline; a read error may underlie this. V gene TRBV7-8 combines with J gene TRBJ1-2, with 8 bases fitting TRBD1. CDR1 and CDR2 (germline): SGHVS, FQNEAQ. The CDR3 sequence is 17 residues long. In DNA form, the CDR3 reads TGTGCCAGCAGCCTAGCCCCCACAGGGGGGTTTATCTATGGCTACACCTTC. Amino acid sequence: CASSLAPTGGFIYGYTF.

The chain has TRBV6-5 and TRBJ2-7, with TRBD1 as a possible D gene (6 bases). V was pared by 7 bases and J by 4 bases, with 14 bases between. Germline V lookup: CDR1 MNHEY, CDR2 SVGAGI. The CDR3 is 13 residues long. CDR3 DNA: TGTGCCAGCATGAGGGACACCGGATACGAGCAGTACTTC. This gives the protein CASMRDTGYEQYF.

Of note for this clone: One end of the junction does not line up with germline, which may come from a read error. The V and J genes are TRBV7-8 and TRBJ2-4, with D maybe TRBD1 (6 bases). The CDR3 spans 12 residues. Germline V CDR1 and CDR2: SGHVS, FQNEAQ. The CDR3 sequence is CASSHPGTKVFF. CDR3 coding DNA: TGTGCCAGCAGTCACCCCGGGACAAAAGTTTTCTTC.

This chain uses TRBV5-4 with TRBJ1-2, with 7 bases fitting TRBD1. Germline values: CDR1 SGHNT, CDR2 YYREEE (reference sequence). The V and J ends lost 0 bases and 3 bases, in that order; junction bases with no gene match: 5. The CDR3 is 15 residues long. The CDR3 spells CASSLGLGTDYGYTF. CDR3 nucleotides: TGTGCCAGCAGCTTGGGTCTAGGGACAGACTATGGCTACACCTTC. Drawing the rest from reference TRBV5-4 and TRBJ1-2, the complete variable domain is ETGVTQSPTHLIKTRGQQVTLRCSSQSGHNTVSWYQQALGQGPQFIFQYYREEENGRGNFPPRFSGLQFPNYSSELNVNALELDDSALYLCASSLGLGTDYGYTFGSGTRLTVV.

To note about this clone: No DNA is shown, since the ends of the CDR3 on it are uncertain; the CDR3 is the one TCRdb lists. The chain carries TRBV18 and TRBJ1-2. From germline, CDR1 is KGHSH and CDR2 LQKENI. Both ends counted, the CDR3 spans 17 residues. The chain's CDR3 is CASSPSGREYKGYGYTF.

This clone was counted between two and nine times. CDR3 residues: CASSLTGSHNEQFF. The CDR3 region has the DNA TGTGCCAGCAGTTTAACAGGGTCCCACAATGAGCAGTTCTTC. This chain connects TRBV27 to TRBJ2-1; TRBD1 might be the D (6 bases). Germline V lookup: CDR1 MNHEY, CDR2 SMNVEV (reference sequence). CDR3 length: 14 amino acids. V was pared by 2 bases and J by 5 bases, with 10 bases between.

The chain uses TRBV27 and TRBJ1-2; a possible D gene is TRBD1 (6 bases). The germline V and J ends were trimmed by 6 bases and 6 bases, with 17 bases remaining between them. Germline loops: CDR1 MNHEY, CDR2 SMNVEV (reference sequence). The CDR3 spans 14 residues. CDR3 amino acids: CASSWSGQNNGYTF. The DNA for the CDR3 is TGTGCCAGCAGCTGGTCTGGACAGAACAATGGCTACACCTTC.

The chain joins TRBV19 to TRBJ1-3; D is unresolved. This CDR3 region has 13 residues. Germline V CDR1 and CDR2: LNHDA, SQIVND (reference sequence). Trimming shortened V by 6 bases and J by 4 bases, and 10 bases separated the two germline ends. CDR3: CASRTNLGNTIYF. In DNA form, the CDR3 reads TGTGCCAGTAGGACTAACCTCGGAAACACCATATATTTT.

DNA of the CDR3: TGTGCCAGCAGCCACGGGGCCGGGGAGCTGTTTTTT. Amino acids: CASSHGAGELFF. The J gene is TRBJ2-2, the V gene TRBV4-2; TRBD2 might be the D (5 bases). The CDR3 has 12 amino acids. V was pared by 3 bases and J by 6 bases, with 5 bases between. The germline V gene encodes CDR1 LGHNA and CDR2 YNFKEQ.

The chain couples TRBV29-1 to TRBJ2-7, with D tentatively TRBD2 (5 bases). CDR3 length: 15 residues. V lost 2 bases, J lost 2 bases, and 16 bases lay in between. The germline V gene encodes CDR1 SQVTM and CDR2 ANQGSEA. CDR3 sequence: CSVERTGAIPYEQYF. The CDR3 coding sequence is TGCAGCGTTGAAAGGACTGGAGCTATTCCCTACGAGCAGTACTTC.

The CDR3 here is CASTLSGELFF. Here the CDR3 DNA reads TGTGCCAGCACCCTCTCTGGGGAGCTGTTTTTT. The V call is TRBV12-3 or TRBV12-4, the J call TRBJ2-2; no clear D. V was trimmed by 7 bases and J by 8 bases, leaving 8 bases between them. The CDR3 runs 11 residues.

The chain joins TRBV6-2 or TRBV6-3 to TRBJ1-5; 10 nucleotides align to TRBD1. J gave up 7 bases and V 4 bases, and 10 bases lay outside the gene matches. Germline CDR1 is MNHEY and CDR2 is SVGEGT. The CDR3 is 16 amino acids. CDR3 sequence reads: CASSSDRGRFGQPQHF. As DNA, the CDR3 is TGTGCCAGCAGTTCAGACAGGGGGCGTTTCGGCCAGCCCCAGCATTTT.

The chain is built from TRBV6-2 or TRBV6-3 and TRBJ1-2; TRBD1 matches 8 bases. CDR1 is MNHEY, CDR2 SVGEGT, per germline. The CDR3 has 15 amino acids. The junction had 6 bases not matched to a gene; V was cut back by 2 bases and J by 4 bases. CDR3 nucleotide sequence: TGTGCCAGCAGTTACGGGGACAGGAATACCTATGGCTACACCTTC. Protein sequence: CASSYGDRNTYGYTF.